Sequencing of this T cell receptor beta chain was carried out in a study of beta chain features in type 1 diabetes. Study background: Regarding age, gender and cell yields, patients proved similar to healthy donors. Examination of sorted cells across all samples involved more than 100,000,000 cells.

Isolated RNA was reverse transcribed in full, so expressed TCRB transcripts were sequenced. Libraries were prepared by immunoSEQ multiplex PCR; TCRdb keeps only in-frame clonotypes and omits some of them. This table holds roughly 300,000 clones, 14% found once. Notes on the study in general: Moderate but significant shortening of TCRB CDR3s was recorded in all four CD4+ subsets from Type 1 diabetes patients.

Staining for CD45RO/CCR7/CD25/CD127/CD95/CD27 allowed sorting of CD4+ naive, central memory, regulatory and stem cell-like memory cells. Remarks on this clone: Its cognate antigen is unknown.

Trimming removed 5 bases from V and 3 bases from J, with 13 bases in between. In germline, CDR1 is SGHVS, CDR2 FNYEAQ. This CDR3 has 14 amino acids. The specimen was central memory CD4+ T cells from blood. The source of this sequence is a man aged 25-45 years in good health. The chain recombines TRBV7-6 with TRBJ1-2; D might be TRBD1 (6 bases). CDR3 sequence (DNA): TGTGCCAGCAGCCCAGGGTCAGGGGACTATGGCTACACCTTC. Protein sequence: CASSPGSGDYGYTF.